One TCR beta chain is described in this entry. This sample was taken from a study of cytomegalovirus exposure and HLA in healthy donors. The CDR3 totals 20 residues. V lost 5 bases and J lost 7; bases outside the gene matches: 19. Germline CDR1 and CDR2: SNHLY and FYNNEI. Primers for the PCR totalled 60 Vbeta and 13 Jbeta. Produced via immunoSEQ multiplex PCR; TCRdb's table is partial and in-frame only. This table holds about 140,000 clones, around 80% found once. The sequenced sample was PBMCs. This sequence originates from a female donor in good health and CMV-seronegative. V gene TRBV2 combines with J gene TRBJ2-1; 14 bases match TRBD2. CDR3 in DNA: TGTGCCAGCAGTTTCGGACTAGCGGGAGGAAGTTTGAAGGGGATAAATGAGCAGTTCTTC. As protein: CASSFGLAGGSLKGINEQFF.